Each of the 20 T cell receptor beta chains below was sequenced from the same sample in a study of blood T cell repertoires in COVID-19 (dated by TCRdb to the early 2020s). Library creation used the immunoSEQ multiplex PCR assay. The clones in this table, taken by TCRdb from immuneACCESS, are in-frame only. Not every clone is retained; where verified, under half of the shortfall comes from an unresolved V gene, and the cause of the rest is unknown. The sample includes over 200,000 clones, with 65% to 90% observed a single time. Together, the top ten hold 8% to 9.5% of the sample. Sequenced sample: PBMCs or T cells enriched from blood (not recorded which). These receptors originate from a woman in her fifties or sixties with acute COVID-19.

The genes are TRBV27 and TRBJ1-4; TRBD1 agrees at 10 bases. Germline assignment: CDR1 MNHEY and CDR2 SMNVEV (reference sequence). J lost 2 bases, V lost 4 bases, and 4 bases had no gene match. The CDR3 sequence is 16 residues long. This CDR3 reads CASSWTGGITNEKLFF. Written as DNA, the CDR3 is TGTGCCAGCAGTTGGACAGGGGGTATCACTAATGAAAAACTGTTTTTT.

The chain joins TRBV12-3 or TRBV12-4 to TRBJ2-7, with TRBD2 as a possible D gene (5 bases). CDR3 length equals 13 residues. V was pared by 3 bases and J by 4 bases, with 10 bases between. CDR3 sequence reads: CASSLGDVYEQYF. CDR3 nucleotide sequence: TGTGCCAGCAGTTTGGGAGACGTATACGAGCAGTACTTC.

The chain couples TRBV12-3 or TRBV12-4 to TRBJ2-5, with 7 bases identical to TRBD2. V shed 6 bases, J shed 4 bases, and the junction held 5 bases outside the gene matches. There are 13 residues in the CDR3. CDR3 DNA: TGTGCCAGCAGGAGGACTAGTCCAGAGACCCAGTACTTC. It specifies CASRRTSPETQYF.

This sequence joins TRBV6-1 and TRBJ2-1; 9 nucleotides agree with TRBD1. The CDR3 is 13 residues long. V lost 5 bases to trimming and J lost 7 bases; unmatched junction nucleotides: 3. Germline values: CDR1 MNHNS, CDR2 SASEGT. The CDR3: CASSLGTGNEQFF. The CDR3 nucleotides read TGTGCCAGCAGTCTCGGGACAGGGAATGAGCAGTTCTTC.

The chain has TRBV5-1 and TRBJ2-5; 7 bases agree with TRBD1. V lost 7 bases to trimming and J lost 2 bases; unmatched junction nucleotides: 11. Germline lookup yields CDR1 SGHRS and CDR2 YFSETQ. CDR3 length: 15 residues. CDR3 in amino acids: CASRQLRGSQETQYF. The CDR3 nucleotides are TGCGCCAGCCGCCAACTCAGGGGGTCTCAAGAGACCCAGTACTTC.

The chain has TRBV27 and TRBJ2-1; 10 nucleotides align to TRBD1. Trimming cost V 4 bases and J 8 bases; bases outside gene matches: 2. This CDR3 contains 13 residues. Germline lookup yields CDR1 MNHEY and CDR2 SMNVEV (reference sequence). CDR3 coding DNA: TGTGCCAGCAGTTGGGACAGGGGATATGAGCAGTTCTTC. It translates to CASSWDRGYEQFF.

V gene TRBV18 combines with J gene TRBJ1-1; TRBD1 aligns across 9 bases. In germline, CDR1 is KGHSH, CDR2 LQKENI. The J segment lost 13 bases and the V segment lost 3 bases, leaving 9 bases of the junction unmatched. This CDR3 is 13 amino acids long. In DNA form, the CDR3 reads TGTGCCAGCTCACCTGGGACAGGGATTGTGGGTTTCTTT. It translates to CASSPGTGIVGFF. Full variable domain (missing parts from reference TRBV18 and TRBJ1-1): NAGVMQNPRHLVRRRGQEARLRCSPMKGHSHVYWYRQLPEEGLKFMVYLQKENIIDESGMPKERFSAEFPKEGPSILRIQQVVRGDSAAYFCASSPGTGIVGFFGQGTRLTVV.

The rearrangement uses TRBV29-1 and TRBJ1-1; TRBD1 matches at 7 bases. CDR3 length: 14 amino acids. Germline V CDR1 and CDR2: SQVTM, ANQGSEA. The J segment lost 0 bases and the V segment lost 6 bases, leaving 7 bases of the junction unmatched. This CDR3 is CSVTRTGMNTEAFF. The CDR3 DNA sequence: TGCAGCGTGACTAGGACAGGCATGAACACTGAAGCTTTCTTT.

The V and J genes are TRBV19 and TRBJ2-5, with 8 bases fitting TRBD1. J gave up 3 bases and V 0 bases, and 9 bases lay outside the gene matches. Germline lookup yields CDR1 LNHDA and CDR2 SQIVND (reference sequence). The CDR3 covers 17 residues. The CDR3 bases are TGTGCCAGTAGTATAGAAGTTGGCAGGGGGCTCGAAGAGACCCAGTACTTC. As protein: CASSIEVGRGLEETQYF.

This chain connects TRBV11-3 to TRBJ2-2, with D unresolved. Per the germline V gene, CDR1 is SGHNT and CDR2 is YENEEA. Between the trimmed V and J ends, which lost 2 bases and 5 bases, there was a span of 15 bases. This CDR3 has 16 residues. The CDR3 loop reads CASSLSRYPSTGELFF. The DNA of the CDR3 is TGTGCCAGCAGCTTATCTAGATACCCCTCAACCGGGGAGCTGTTTTTT. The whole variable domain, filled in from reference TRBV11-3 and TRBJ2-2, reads EAGVVQSPRYKIIEKKQPVAFWCNPISGHNTLYWYLQNLGQGPELLIRYENEEAVDDSQLPKDRFSAERLKGVDSTLKIQPAELGDSAVYLCASSLSRYPSTGELFFGEGSRLTVL.

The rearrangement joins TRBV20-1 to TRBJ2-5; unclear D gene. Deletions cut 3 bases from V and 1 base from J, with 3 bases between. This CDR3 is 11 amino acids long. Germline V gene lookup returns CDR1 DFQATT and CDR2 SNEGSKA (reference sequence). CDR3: CSARAQETQYF. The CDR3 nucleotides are TGCAGTGCTAGGGCCCAAGAGACCCAGTACTTC.

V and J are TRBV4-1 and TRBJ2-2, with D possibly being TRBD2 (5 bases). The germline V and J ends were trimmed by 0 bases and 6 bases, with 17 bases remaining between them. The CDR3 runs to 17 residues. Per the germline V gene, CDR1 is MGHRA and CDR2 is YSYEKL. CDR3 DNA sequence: TGCGCCAGCAGCCAAGATCTCCGGGGATTTAAAGCCGGGGAGCTGTTTTTT. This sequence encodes CASSQDLRGFKAGELFF.

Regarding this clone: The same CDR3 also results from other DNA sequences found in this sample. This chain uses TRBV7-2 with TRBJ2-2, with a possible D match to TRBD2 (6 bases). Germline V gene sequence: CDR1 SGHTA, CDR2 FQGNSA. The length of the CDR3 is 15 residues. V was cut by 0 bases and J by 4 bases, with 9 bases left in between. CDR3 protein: CASSLATGGTGELFF. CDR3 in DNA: TGTGCCAGCAGCTTAGCTACCGGGGGCACCGGGGAGCTGTTTTTT.

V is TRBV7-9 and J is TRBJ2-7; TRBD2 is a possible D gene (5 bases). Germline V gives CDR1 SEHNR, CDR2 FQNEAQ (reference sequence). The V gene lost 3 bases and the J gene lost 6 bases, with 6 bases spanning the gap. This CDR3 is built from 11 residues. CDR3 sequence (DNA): TGTGCCAGCAGCTTGGCGGGCGAGCAGTACTTC. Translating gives CASSLAGEQYF.

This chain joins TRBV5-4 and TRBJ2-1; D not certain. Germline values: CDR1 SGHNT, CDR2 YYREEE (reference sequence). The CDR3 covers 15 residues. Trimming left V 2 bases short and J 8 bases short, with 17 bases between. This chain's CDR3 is CASSLEQFGLYEQFF. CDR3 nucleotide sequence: TGTGCCAGCAGCTTAGAACAGTTTGGTCTCTATGAGCAGTTCTTC.

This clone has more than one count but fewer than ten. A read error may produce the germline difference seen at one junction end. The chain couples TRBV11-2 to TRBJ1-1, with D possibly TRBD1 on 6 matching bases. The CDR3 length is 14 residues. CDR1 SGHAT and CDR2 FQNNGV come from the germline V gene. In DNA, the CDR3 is TGTGCCAGCAGCCTAGAGGGGGGGAACACTGAAGCTTTCTTT. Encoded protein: CASSLEGGNTEAFF. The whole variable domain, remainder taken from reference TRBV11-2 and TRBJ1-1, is EAGVAQSPRYKIIEKRQSVAFWCNPISGHATLYWYQQILGQGPKLLIQFQNNGVVDDSQLPKDRFSAERLKGVDSTLKIQPAKLEDSAVYLCASSLEGGNTEAFFGQGTRLTVV.

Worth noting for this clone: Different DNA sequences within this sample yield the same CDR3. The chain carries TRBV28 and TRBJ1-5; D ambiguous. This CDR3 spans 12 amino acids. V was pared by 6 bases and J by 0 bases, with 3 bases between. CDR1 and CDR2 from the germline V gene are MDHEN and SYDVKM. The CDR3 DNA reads TGTGCCAGCAGATATAGCAATCAGCCCCAGCATTTT. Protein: CASRYSNQPQHF.

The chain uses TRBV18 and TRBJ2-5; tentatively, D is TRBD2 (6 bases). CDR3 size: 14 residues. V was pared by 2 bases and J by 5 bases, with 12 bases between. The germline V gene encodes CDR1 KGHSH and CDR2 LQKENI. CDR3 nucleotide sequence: TGTGCCAGCTCACCAATAGGCGGGGTGGAGACCCAGTACTTC. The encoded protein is CASSPIGGVETQYF. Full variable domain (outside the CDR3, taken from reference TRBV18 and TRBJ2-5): NAGVMQNPRHLVRRRGQEARLRCSPMKGHSHVYWYRQLPEEGLKFMVYLQKENIIDESGMPKERFSAEFPKEGPSILRIQQVVRGDSAAYFCASSPIGGVETQYFGPGTRLLVL.

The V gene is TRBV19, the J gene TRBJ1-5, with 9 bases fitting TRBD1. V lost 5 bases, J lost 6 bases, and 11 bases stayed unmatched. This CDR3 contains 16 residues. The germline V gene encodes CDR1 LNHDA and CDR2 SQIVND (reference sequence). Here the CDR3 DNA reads TGTGCCAGTAGTTGGGATGTAGGACAGGGGACTCAGCCCCAGCATTTT. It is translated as CASSWDVGQGTQPQHF.

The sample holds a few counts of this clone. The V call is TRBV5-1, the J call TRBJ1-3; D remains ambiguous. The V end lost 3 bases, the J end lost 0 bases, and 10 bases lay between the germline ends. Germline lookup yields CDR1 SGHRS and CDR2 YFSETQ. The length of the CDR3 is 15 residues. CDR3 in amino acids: CASSSDTSSGNTIYF. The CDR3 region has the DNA TGCGCCAGCAGCTCCGACACAAGCTCTGGAAACACCATATATTTT.